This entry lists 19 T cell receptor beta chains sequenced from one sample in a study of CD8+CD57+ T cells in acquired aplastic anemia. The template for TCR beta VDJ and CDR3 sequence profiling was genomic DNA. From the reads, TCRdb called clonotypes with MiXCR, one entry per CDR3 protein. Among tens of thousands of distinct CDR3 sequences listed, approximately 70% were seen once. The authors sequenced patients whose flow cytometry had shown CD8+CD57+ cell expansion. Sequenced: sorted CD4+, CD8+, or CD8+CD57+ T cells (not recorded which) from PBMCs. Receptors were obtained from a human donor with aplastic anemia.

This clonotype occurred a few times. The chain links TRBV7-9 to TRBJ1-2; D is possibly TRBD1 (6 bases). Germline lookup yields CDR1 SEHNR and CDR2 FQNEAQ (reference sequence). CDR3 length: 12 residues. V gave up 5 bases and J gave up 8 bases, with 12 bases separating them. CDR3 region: CASSITGSGYTF. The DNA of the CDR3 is TGTGCCAGCAGCATCACAGGGAGCGGCTACACCTTC.

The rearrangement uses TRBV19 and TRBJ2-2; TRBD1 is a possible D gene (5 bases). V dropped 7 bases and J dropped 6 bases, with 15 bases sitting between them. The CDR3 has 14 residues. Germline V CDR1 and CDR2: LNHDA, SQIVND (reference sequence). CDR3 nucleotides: TGTGCCAGTAACCCCCTGGGGCAGGCCGGGGAGCTGTTTTTT. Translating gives CASNPLGQAGELFF.

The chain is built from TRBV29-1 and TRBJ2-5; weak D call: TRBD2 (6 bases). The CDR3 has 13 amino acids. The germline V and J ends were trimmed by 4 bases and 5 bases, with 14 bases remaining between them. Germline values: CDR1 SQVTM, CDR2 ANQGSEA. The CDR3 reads CSVVGSGRETQYF. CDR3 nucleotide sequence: TGCAGCGTTGTAGGTTCGGGGAGGGAGACCCAGTACTTC.

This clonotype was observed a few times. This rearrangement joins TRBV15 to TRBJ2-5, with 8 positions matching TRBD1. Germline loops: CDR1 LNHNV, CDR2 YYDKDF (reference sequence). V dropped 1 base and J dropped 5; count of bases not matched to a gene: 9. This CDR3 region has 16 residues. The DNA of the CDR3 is TGTGCCACCAGCAGAGGGACCGGACAGGGCGGGGAGACCCAGTACTTC. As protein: CATSRGTGQGGETQYF.

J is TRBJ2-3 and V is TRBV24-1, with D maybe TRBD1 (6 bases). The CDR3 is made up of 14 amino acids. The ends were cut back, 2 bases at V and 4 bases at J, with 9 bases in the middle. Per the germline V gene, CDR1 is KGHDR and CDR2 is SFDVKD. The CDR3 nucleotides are TGTGCCACCAGTGATTCCAGGGGAGCAGATACGCAGTATTTT. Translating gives CATSDSRGADTQYF.

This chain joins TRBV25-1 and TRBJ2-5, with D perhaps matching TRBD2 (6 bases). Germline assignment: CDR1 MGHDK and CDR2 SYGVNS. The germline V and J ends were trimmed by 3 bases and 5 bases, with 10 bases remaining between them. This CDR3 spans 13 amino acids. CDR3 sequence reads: CASSEAGWETQYF. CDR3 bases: TGTGCCAGCAGTGAGGCGGGGTGGGAGACCCAGTACTTC. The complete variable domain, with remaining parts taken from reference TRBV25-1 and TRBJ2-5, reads EADIYQTPRYLVIGTGKKITLECSQTMGHDKMYWYQQDPGMELHLIHYSYGVNSTEKGDLSSESTVSRIRTEHFPLTLESARPSHTSQYLCASSEAGWETQYFGPGTRLLVL.

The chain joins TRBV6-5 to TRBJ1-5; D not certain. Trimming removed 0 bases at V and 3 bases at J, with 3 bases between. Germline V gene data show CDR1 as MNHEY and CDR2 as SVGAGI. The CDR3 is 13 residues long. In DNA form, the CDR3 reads TGTGCCAGCAGTTACTCGCTCAATCAGCCCCAGCATTTT. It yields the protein CASSYSLNQPQHF.

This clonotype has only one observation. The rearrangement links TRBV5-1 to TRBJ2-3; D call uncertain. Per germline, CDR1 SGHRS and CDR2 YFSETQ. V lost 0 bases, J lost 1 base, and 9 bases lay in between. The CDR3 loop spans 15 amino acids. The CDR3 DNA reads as TGCGCCAGCAGCTTGGGCGGATTGGGCACAGATACGCAGTATTTT. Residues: CASSLGGLGTDTQYF.

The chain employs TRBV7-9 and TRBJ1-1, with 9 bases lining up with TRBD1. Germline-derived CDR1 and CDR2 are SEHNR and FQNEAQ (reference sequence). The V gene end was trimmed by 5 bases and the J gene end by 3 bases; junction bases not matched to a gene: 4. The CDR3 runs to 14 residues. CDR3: CASSLRTGDTEAFF. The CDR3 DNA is TGTGCCAGCAGCCTACGGACAGGGGACACTGAAGCTTTCTTT.

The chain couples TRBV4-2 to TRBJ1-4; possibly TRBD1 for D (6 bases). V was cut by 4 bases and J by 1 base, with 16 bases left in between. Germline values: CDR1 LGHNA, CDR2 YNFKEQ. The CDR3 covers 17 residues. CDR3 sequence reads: CASSPTPEGGTNEKLFF. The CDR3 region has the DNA TGTGCCAGCAGCCCAACACCGGAAGGGGGAACTAATGAAAAACTGTTTTTT.

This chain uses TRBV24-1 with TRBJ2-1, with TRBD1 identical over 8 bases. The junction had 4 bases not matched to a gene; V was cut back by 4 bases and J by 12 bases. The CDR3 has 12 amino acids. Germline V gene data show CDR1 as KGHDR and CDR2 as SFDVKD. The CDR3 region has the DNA TGTGCCACCAGTGACCCCGGACAGGGGCAGTTCTTC. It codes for CATSDPGQGQFF.

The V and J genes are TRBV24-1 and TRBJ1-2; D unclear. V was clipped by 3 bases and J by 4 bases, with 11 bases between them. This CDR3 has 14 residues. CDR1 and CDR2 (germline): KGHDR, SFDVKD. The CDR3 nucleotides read TGTGCCACCAGTGATCTCGACATCCCCTATGGCTACACCTTC. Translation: CATSDLDIPYGYTF.

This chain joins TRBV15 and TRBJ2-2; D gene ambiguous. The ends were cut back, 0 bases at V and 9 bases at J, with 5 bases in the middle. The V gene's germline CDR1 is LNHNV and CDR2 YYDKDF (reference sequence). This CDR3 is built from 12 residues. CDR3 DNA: TGTGCCACCAGCAGAGATGGGAGGGAGCTGTTTTTT. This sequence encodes CATSRDGRELFF. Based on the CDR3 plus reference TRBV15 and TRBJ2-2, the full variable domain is DAMVIQNPRYQVTQFGKPVTLSCSQTLNHNVMYWYQQKSSQAPKLLFHYYDKDFNNEADTPDNFQSRRPNTSFCFLDIRSPGLGDTAMYLCATSRDGRELFFGEGSRLTVL.

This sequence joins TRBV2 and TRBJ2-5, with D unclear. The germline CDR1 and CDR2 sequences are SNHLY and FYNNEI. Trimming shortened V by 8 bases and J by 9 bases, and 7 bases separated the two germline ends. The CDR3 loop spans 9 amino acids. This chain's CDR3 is CASGSPQYF. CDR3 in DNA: TGTGCCAGCGGCTCGCCCCAGTACTTC.

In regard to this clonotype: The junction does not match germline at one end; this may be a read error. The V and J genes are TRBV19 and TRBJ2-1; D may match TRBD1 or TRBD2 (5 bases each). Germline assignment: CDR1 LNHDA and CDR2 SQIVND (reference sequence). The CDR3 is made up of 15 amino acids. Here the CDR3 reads CASSMGRESYSEQFF. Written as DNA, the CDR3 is TGTGCCAGTAGTATGGGCAGGGAGTCCTACAGTGAGCAGTTCTTC.

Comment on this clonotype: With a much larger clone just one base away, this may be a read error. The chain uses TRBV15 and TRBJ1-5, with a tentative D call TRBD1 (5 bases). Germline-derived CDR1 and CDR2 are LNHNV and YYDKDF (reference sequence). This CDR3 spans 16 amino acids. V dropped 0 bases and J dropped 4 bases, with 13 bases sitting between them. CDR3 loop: CATSRDHGAANQPQHF. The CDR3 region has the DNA TGTGCCACCAGCAGAGATCACGGGGCGGCTAATCAGCCCCAGCATTTT.

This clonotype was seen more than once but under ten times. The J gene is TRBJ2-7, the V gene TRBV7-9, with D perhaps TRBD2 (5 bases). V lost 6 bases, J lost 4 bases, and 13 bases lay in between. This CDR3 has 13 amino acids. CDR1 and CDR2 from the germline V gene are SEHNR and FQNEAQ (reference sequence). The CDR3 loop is CASSYSAGYEQYF. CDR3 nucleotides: TGTGCCAGCAGTTACTCGGCGGGTTACGAGCAGTACTTC.

This CDR3 is CSAPYGYTF. In nucleotides, the CDR3 is TGCAGTGCCCCGTATGGCTACACCTTC. The chain employs TRBV20-1 and TRBJ1-2, with D unresolved. CDR1 is DFQATT, CDR2 SNEGSKA, per germline (reference sequence). This CDR3 comprises 9 residues. With 6 bases removed from V and 5 bases from J, the gap between germline ends came to 4 bases.

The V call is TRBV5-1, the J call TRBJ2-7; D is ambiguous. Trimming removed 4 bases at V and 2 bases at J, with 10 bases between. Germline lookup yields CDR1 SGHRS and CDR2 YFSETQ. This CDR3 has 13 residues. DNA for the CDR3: TGCGCCAGCAGCGCCCGTGGCGCCTACGAGCAGTACTTC. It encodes CASSARGAYEQYF.